This T cell receptor (beta chain) was sequenced for a study of post-analysis software for immune sequencing data. Study-level results: Controls showed significantly higher normalized Chao1 diversity than did multiple sclerosis patients. With F measure, samples from one preparation batch clustered together strongly. When patients were compared with controls, about 5 TRBV segments were more frequent, TRBV5-6, TRBV5-1 and TRBV20-1 among them.

The CDR3 length is 14 residues. Germline CDR1 reads DFQATT; CDR2 reads SNEGSKA (reference sequence). V shed 6 bases and J shed 2 bases, with 15 bases lying between them. Prepared libraries of TCR beta cDNA carried unique molecular identifiers. When about 1 to 11 million T cells were used, they gave a few hundred thousand cDNA molecules. TCRdb redid the calling of the PCR reads with MiXCR, one entry per CDR3 protein. Of approximately 350,000 distinct CDR3 sequences listed, roughly 36% were seen once; the top ten hold about an eighth. This clonotype was seen at least ten times. Its antigen is undetermined.

This receptor was identified in a girl aged 5 to 17 with multiple sclerosis. The chain combines TRBV20-1 with TRBJ2-3; D is perhaps TRBD2 (6 bases). The sequencing sample was made of blood. The CDR3 DNA reads TGCAGTGCCCGGAATGGAGGGAACACAGATACGCAGTATTTT. Translated, it gives CSARNGGNTDTQYF.